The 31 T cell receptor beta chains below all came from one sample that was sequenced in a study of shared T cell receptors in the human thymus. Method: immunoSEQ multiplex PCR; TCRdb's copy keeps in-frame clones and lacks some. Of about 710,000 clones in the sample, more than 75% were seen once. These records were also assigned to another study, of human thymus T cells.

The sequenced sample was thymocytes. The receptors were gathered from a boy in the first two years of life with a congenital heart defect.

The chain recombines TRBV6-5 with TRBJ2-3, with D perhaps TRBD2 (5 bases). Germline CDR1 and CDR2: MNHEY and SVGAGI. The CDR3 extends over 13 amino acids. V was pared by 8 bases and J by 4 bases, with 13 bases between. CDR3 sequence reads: CASLGLGADTQYF. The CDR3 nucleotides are TGTGCCAGCCTGGGCCTCGGGGCAGATACGCAGTATTTT.

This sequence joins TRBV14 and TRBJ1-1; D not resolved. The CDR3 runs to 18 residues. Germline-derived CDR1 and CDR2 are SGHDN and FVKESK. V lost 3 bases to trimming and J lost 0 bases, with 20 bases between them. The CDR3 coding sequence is TGTGCCAGCAGCCACGCCGCGGTGCACGACCGATTGAACACTGAAGCTTTCTTT. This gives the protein CASSHAAVHDRLNTEAFF.

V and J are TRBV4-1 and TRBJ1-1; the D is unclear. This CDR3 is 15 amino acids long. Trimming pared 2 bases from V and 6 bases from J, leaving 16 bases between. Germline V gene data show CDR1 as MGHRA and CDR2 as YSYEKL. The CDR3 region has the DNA TGCGCCAGCAGCCAACCCCGGAGAGGGAGTGCTGAAGCTTTCTTT. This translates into CASSQPRRGSAEAFF.

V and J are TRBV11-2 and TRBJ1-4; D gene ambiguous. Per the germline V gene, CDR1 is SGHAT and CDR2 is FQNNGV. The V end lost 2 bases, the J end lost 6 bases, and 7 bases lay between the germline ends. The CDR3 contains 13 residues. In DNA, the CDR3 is TGTGCCAGCAGCTTACTATTGGATGAAAAACTGTTTTTT. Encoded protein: CASSLLLDEKLFF. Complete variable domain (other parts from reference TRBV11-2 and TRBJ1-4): EAGVAQSPRYKIIEKRQSVAFWCNPISGHATLYWYQQILGQGPKLLIQFQNNGVVDDSQLPKDRFSAERLKGVDSTLKIQPAKLEDSAVYLCASSLLLDEKLFFGSGTQLSVL.

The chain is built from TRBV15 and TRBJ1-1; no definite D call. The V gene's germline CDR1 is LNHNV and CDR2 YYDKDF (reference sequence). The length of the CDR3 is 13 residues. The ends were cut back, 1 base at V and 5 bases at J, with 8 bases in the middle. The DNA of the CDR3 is TGTGCCACCAGCAGAGTGTCAGTAACTGAAGCTTTCTTT. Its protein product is CATSRVSVTEAFF. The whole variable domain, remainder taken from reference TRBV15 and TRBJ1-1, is DAMVIQNPRYQVTQFGKPVTLSCSQTLNHNVMYWYQQKSSQAPKLLFHYYDKDFNNEADTPDNFQSRRPNTSFCFLDIRSPGLGDTAMYLCATSRVSVTEAFFGQGTRLTVV.

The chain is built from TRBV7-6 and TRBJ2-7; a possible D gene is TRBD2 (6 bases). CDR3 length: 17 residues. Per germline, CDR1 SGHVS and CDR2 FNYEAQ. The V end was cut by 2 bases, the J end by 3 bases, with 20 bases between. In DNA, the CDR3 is TGTGCCAGCAGCTTACTAAATGCCGGGACTCACAGCTACGAGCAGTACTTC. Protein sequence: CASSLLNAGTHSYEQYF.

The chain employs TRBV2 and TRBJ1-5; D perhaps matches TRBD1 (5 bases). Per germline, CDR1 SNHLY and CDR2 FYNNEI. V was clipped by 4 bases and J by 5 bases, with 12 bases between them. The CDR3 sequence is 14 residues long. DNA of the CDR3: TGTGCCAGCAGTGTACGTCAGGGTGATCAGCCCCAGCATTTT. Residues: CASSVRQGDQPQHF.

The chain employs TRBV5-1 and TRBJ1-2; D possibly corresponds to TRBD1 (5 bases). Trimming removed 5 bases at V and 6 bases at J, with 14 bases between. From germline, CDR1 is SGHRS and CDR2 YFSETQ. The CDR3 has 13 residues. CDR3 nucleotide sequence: TGCGCCAGCAGACATGGTTCGGGGGATGGCTACACCTTC. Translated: CASRHGSGDGYTF.

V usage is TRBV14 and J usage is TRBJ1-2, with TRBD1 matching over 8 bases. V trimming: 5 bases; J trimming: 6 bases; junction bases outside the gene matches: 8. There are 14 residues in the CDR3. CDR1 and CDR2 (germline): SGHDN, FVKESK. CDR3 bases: TGTGCCAGCAGCACGCGGGACAGGCCCAATGGCTACACCTTC. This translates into CASSTRDRPNGYTF.

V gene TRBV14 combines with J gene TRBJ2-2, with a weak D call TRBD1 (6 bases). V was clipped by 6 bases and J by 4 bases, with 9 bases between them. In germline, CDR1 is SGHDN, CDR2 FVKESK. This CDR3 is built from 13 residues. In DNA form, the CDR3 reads TGTGCCAGCAGGGGCAGGGGCACCGGGGAGCTGTTTTTT. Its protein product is CASRGRGTGELFF.

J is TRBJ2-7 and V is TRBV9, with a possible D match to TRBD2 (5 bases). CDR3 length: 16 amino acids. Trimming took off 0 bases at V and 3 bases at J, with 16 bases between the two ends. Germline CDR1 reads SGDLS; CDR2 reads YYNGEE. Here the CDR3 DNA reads TGTGCCAGCAGCGTAGCTTCCAGCGGAAAGCTCTACGAGCAGTACTTC. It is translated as CASSVASSGKLYEQYF.

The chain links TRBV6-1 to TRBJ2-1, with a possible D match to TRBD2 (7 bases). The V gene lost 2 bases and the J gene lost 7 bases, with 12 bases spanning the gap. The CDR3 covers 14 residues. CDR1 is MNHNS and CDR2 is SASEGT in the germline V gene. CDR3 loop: CASSERGGPNEQFF. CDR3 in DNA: TGTGCCAGCAGTGAAAGGGGGGGCCCGAATGAGCAGTTCTTC.

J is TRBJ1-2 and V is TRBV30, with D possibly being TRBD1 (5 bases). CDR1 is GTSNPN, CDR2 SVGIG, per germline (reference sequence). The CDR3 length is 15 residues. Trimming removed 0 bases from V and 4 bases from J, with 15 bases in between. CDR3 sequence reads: CAWSVLGRGGYGYTF. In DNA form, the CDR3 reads TGTGCCTGGAGTGTACTGGGACGGGGAGGCTATGGCTACACCTTC.

CDR3 coding DNA: TGTGCCACCAGCAGAGTGCTGAGACAGGGATCCTCTGGGGCCAACGTCCTGACTTTC. This gives the protein CATSRVLRQGSSGANVLTF. The rearrangement uses TRBV15 and TRBJ2-6; 7 bases map to TRBD1. From germline, CDR1 is LNHNV and CDR2 YYDKDF (reference sequence). CDR3 length equals 19 residues. V was pared by 1 base and J by 0 bases, with 9 bases of the junction left unmatched.

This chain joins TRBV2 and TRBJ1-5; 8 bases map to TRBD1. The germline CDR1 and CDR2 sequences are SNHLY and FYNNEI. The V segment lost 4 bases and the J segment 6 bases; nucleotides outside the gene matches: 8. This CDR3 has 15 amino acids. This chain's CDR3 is CASSGQTGDRQPQHF. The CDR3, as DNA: TGTGCCAGCAGTGGGCAGACAGGGGATCGTCAGCCCCAGCATTTT.

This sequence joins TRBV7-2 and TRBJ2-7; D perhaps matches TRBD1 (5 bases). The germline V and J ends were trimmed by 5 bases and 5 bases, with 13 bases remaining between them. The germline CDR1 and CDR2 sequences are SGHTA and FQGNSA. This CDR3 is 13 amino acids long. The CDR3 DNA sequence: TGTGCCAGCAGCCCCGTTCGGACAAACGAGCAGTACTTC. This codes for CASSPVRTNEQYF.

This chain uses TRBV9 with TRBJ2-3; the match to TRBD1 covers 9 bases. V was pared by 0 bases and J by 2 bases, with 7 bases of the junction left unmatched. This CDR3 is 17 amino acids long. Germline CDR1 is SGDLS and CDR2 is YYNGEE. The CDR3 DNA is TGTGCCAGCAGCGTAGGGGGACAGGGCCCATTCACAGATACGCAGTATTTT. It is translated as CASSVGGQGPFTDTQYF.

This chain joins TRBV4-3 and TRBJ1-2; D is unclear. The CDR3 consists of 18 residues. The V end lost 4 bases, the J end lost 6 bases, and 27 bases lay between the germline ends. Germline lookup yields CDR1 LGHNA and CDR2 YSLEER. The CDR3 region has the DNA TGCGCCAGCAGCCCAGCGGATCCCGTATCCGGGGAAGAGGATGGCTACACCTTC. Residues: CASSPADPVSGEEDGYTF.

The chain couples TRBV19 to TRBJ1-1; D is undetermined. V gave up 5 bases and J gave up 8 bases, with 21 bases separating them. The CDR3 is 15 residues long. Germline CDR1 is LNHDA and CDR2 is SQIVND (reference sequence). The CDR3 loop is CASSAFFSGLKEAFF. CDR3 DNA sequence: TGTGCCAGTAGTGCCTTCTTCTCCGGACTCAAGGAAGCTTTCTTT.

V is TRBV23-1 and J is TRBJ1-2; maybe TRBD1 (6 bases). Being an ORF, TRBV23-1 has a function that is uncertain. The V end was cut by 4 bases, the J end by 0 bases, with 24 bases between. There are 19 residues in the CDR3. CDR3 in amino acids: CASSPPYSLGQNPNYGYTF. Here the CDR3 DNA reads TGCGCCAGCAGTCCCCCCTACTCTCTTGGACAGAATCCTAACTATGGCTACACCTTC.

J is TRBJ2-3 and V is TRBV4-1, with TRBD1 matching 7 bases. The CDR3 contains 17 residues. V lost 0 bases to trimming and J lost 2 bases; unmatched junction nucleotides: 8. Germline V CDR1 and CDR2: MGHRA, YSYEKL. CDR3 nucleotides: TGCGCCAGCAGCCAAGATGAGGACAGGCCGCCCACAGATACGCAGTATTTT. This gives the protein CASSQDEDRPPTDTQYF.

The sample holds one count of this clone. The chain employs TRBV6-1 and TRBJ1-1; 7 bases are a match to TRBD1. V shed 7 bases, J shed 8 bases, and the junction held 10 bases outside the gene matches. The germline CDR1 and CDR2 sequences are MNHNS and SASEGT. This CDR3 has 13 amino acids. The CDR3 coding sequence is TGTGCCAGCACCAACACACAGGGGCGGGAAGCTTTCTTT. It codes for CASTNTQGREAFF.

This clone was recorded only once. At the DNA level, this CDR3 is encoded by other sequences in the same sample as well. DNA for the CDR3: TGTGCCAGCAGTTTAACGGGGAGCTCCTACGAGCAGTACTTC. The encoded protein is CASSLTGSSYEQYF. The chain is built from TRBV27 and TRBJ2-7; the D gene is possibly TRBD2 (5 bases). Germline V gene data show CDR1 as MNHEY and CDR2 as SMNVEV (reference sequence). This CDR3 region has 14 residues. Deletions cut 2 bases from V and 0 bases from J, with 8 bases between.

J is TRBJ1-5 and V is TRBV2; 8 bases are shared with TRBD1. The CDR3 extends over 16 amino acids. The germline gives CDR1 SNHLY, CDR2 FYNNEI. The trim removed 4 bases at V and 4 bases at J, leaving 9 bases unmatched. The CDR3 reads CASSAKGTGANQPQHF. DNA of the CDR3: TGTGCCAGCAGTGCAAAAGGGACAGGTGCAAATCAGCCCCAGCATTTT.

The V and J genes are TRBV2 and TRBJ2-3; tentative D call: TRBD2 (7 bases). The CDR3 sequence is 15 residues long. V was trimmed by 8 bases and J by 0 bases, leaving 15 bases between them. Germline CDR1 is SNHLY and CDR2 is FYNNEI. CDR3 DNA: TGTGCCAGCCGCCGGGGGGCGGAAAGCACAGATACGCAGTATTTT. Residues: CASRRGAESTDTQYF.

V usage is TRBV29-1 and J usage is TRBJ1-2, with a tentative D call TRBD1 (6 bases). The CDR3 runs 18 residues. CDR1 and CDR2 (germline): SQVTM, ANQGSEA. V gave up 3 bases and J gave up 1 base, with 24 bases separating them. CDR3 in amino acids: CSVDPRDPTGLGNYGYTF. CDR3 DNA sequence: TGCAGCGTTGATCCCCGAGACCCCACAGGGTTAGGTAACTATGGCTACACCTTC.

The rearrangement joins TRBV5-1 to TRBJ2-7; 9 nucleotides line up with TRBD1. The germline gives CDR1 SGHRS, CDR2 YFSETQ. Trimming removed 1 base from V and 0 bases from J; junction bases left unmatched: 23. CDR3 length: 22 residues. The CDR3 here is CASSLTGQGLTGSSRSSYEQYF. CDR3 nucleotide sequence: TGCGCCAGCAGCTTGACGGGACAGGGATTGACCGGGAGCTCCAGGAGCTCCTACGAGCAGTACTTC.

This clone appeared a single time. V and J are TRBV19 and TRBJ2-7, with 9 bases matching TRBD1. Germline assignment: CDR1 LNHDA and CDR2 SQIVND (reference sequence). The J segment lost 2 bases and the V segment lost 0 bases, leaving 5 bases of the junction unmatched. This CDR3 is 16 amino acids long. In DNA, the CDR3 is TGTGCCAGTAGTATAGACGCCGGGACAGGGACCTACGAGCAGTACTTC. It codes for CASSIDAGTGTYEQYF.

The CDR3 DNA is TGTGCCAGCAGCCCAACCCTCCACAGGGCCTCCTCTGGGGCCAACGTCCTGACTTTC. Its protein is CASSPTLHRASSGANVLTF. The chain combines TRBV9 with TRBJ2-6, with D perhaps TRBD1 (6 bases). Trimming removed 4 bases at V and 0 bases at J, with 20 bases between. CDR1 and CDR2 from the germline V gene are SGDLS and YYNGEE. The CDR3 runs 19 residues.

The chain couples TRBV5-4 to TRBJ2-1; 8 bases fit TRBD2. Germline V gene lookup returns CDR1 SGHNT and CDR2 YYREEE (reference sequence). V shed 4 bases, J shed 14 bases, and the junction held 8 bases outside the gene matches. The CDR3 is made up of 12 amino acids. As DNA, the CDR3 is TGTGCCAGCAGCCCGCCGGCGGGGGGCAAGTTCTTC. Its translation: CASSPPAGGKFF.

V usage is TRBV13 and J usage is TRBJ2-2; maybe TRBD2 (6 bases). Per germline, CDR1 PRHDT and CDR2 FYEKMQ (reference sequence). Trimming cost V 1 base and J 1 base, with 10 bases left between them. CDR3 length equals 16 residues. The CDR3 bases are TGTGCCAGCAGCTTAGTAGTAGCGGTGAACACCGGGGAGCTGTTTTTT. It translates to CASSLVVAVNTGELFF.